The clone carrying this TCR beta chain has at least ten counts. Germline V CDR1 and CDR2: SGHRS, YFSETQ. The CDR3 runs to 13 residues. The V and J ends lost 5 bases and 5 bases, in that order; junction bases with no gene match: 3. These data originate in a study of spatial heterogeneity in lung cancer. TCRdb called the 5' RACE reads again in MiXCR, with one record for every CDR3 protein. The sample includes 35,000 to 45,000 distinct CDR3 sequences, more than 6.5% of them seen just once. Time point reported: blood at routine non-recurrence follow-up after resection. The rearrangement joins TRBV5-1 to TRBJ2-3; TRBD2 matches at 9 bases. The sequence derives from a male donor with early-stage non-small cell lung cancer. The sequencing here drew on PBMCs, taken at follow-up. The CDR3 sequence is CASRASGEDTQYF. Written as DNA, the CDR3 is TGCGCCAGCAGGGCTAGCGGGGAAGATACGCAGTATTTT.